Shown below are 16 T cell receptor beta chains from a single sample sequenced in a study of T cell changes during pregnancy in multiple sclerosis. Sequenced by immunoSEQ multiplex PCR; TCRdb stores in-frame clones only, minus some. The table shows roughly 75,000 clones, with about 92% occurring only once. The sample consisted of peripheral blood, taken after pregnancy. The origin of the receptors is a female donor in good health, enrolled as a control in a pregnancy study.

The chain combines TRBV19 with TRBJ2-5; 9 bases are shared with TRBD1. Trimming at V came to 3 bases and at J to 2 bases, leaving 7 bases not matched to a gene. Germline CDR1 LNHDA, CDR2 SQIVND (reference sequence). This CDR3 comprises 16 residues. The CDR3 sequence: CASSIRGTGPQETQYF. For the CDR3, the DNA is TGTGCCAGTAGTATCCGAGGGACAGGGCCTCAAGAGACCCAGTACTTC.

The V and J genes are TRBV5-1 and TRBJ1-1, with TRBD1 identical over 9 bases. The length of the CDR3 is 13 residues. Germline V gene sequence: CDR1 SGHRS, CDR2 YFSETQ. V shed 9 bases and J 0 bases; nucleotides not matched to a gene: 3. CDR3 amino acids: CATRTGVNTEAFF. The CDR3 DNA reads TGCGCCACCCGGACAGGGGTGAACACTGAAGCTTTCTTT.

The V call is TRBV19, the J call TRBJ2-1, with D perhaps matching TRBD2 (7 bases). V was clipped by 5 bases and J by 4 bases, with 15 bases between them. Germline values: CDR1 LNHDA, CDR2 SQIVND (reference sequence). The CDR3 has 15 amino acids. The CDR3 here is CASSPPQGGYNEQFF. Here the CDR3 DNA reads TGTGCCAGTAGTCCACCACAGGGAGGGTACAATGAGCAGTTCTTC. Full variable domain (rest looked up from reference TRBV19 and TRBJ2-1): DGGITQSPKYLFRKEGQNVTLSCEQNLNHDAMYWYRQDPGQGLRLIYYSQIVNDFQKGDIAEGYSVSREKKESFPLTVTSAQKNPTAFYLCASSPPQGGYNEQFFGPGTRLTVL.

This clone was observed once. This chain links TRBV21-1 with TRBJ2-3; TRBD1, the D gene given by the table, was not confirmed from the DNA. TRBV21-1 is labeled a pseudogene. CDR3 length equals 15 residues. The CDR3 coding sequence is TGTGCCAGCAGCGACTTAGGGGTTAGCACAGATACGCAGTATTTT. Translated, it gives CASSDLGVSTDTQYF.

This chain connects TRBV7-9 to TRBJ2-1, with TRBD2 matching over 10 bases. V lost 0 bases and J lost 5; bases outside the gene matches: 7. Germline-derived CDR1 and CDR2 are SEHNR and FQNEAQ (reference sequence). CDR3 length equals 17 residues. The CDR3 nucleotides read TGTGCCAGCAGCTTAGCGCTCCTAGCGGGGGATAACAATGAGCAGTTCTTC. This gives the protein CASSLALLAGDNNEQFF.

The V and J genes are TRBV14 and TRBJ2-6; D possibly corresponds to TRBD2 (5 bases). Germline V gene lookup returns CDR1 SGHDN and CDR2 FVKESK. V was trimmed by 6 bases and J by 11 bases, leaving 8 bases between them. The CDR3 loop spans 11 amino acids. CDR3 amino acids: CASSEEDVLTF. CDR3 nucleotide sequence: TGTGCCAGCAGTGAGGAGGACGTCCTGACTTTC.

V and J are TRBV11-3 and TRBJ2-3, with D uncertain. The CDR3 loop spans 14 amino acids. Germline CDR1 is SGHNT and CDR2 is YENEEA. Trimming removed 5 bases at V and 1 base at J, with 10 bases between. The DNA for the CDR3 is TGTGCCAGCAGCCTAGGACGGGGCACAGATACGCAGTATTTT. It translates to CASSLGRGTDTQYF.

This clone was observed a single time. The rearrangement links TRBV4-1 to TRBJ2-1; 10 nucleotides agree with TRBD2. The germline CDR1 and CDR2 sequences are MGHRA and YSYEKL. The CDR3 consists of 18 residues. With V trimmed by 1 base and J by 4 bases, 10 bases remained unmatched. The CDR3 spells CASSQGKREGRMYNEQFF. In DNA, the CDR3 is TGCGCCAGCAGCCAAGGGAAGCGGGAGGGCCGGATGTACAATGAGCAGTTCTTC.

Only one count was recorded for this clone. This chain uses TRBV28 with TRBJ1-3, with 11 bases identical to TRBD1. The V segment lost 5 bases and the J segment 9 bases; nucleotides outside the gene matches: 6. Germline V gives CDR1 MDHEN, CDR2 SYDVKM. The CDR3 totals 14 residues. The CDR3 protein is CASSPGQGVSTIYF. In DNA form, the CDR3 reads TGTGCCAGCAGTCCGGGACAGGGGGTTAGCACCATATATTTT.

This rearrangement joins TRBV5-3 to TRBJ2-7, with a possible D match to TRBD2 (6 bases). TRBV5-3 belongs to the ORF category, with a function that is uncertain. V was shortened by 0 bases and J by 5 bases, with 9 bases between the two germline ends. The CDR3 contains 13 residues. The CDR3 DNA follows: TGTGCCAGAAGCTTGGTGGTAGCGGACGAGCAGTACTTC. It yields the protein CARSLVVADEQYF.

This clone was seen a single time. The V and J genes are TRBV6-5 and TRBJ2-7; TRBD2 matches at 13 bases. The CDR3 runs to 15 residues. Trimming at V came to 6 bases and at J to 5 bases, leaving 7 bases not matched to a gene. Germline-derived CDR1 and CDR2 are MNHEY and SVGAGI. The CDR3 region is CASRTRLAGGNEQYF. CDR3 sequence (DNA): TGTGCCAGCAGAACAAGACTAGCGGGGGGCAACGAGCAGTACTTC.

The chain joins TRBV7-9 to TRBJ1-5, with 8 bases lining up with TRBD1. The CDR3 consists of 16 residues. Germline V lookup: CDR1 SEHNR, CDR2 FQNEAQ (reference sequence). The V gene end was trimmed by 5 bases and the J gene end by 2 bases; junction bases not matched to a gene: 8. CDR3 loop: CASSAGQGRGNQPQHF. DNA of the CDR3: TGTGCCAGCAGCGCCGGACAGGGTAGGGGCAATCAGCCCCAGCATTTT.

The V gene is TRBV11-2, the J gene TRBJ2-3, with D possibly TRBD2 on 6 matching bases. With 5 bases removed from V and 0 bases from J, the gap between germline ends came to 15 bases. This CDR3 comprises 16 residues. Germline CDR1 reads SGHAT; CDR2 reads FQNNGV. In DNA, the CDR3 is TGTGCCAGCAGCCTCGGGAGCCATTGGAGCACAGATACGCAGTATTTT. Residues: CASSLGSHWSTDTQYF. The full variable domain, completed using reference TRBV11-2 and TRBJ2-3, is EAGVAQSPRYKIIEKRQSVAFWCNPISGHATLYWYQQILGQGPKLLIQFQNNGVVDDSQLPKDRFSAERLKGVDSTLKIQPAKLEDSAVYLCASSLGSHWSTDTQYFGPGTRLTVL.

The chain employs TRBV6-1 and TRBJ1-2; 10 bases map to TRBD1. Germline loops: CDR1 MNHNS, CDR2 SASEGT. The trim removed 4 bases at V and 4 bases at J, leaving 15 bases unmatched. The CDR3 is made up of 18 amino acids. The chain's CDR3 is CASSGKMGQGIFSYGYTF. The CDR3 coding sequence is TGTGCCAGCAGTGGGAAGATGGGACAGGGGATCTTCTCCTATGGCTACACCTTC.

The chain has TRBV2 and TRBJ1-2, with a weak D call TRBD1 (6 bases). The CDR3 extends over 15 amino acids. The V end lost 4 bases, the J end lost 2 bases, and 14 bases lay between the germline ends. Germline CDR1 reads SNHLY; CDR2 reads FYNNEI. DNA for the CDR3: TGTGCCAGCAGTGTTGGCAGGGGAAAAAACTATGGCTACACCTTC. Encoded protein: CASSVGRGKNYGYTF.

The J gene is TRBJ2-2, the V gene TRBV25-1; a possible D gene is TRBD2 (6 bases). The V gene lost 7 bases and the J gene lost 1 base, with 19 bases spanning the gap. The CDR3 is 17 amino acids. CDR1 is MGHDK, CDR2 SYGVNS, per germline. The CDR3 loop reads CASNPPGAGKNTGELFF. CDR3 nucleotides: TGTGCCAGCAATCCCCCAGGTGCGGGGAAGAACACCGGGGAGCTGTTTTTT.